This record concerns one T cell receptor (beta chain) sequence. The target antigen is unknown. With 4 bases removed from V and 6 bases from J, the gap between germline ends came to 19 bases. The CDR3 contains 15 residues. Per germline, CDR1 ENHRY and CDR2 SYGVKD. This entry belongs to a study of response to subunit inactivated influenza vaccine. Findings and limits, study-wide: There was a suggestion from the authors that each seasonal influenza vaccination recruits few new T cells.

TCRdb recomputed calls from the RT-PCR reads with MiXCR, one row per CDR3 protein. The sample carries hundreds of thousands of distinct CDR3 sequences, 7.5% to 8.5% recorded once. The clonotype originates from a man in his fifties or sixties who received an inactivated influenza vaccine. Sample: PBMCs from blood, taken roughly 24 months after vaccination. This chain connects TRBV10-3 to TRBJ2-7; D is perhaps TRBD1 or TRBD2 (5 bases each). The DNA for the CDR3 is TGTGCCATCAGTGTGGGGGATGGGGCCGGTAGCGAGCAGTACTTC. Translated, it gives CAISVGDGAGSEQYF.